The T cell receptor (beta chain) under discussion was sequenced for a study of cytomegalovirus exposure and HLA in healthy donors. Findings and limits, study-wide: Data from an earlier analysis indicated that most TCR beta V segments were productive either about 90% or about 30% of the time. Listed as cytomegalovirus-associated were about 160 TCR beta chains.

Donors in the study were healthy people who gave bone marrow. PCR employed 60 Vbeta and 13 Jbeta primers. Sequencing used immunoSEQ multiplex PCR; TCRdb keeps in-frame clones, though not all of them. Of over 200,000 clones in the sample, around 80% were seen once. With respect to this clone: The target antigen is unknown. A read error may account for a junction end that differs from germline.

The sample taken for sequencing was PBMCs. The TCR originated in a woman aged 55-75 years in good health and CMV-seropositive.

Here the CDR3 reads CASSLGLAGNTGELFF. CDR3 coding DNA: TGCGCCAGCAGTTTGGGACTAGCGGGAAACACCGGGGAGCTGTTTTTT. The J gene is TRBJ2-2, the V gene TRBV5-1, with 13 bases that match TRBD2. CDR1 is SGHRS, CDR2 YFSETQ, per germline. The CDR3 loop spans 16 amino acids.